What follows are 16 T cell receptor beta chains derived from one specimen sequenced in a study of CD8 T cells in Susac syndrome. RNA, at about 0.45 to 1 ug, was reverse transcribed with random hexamers. TCRdb recomputed calls from the immunoSEQ multiplex PCR reads with MiXCR, one row per CDR3 protein. Of some 200,000 distinct CDR3 sequences detected, 92% appear once; the ten largest clones hold about 0.12%. The sequenced material came from CD8+ T cells from PBMCs. These receptors were obtained from a human donor with multiple sclerosis.

This clonotype was detected once. This chain uses TRBV5-1 with TRBJ2-7; D perhaps matches TRBD1 (6 bases). CDR1 SGHRS and CDR2 YFSETQ come from the germline V gene. The CDR3 is 18 amino acids. Trimming cost V 0 bases and J 7 bases, with 26 bases left between them. CDR3 residues: CASSLGRDIWAPSWEQYF. In DNA, the CDR3 is TGCGCCAGCAGCTTGGGTAGGGACATATGGGCCCCAAGTTGGGAGCAGTACTTC.

This chain joins TRBV3-1 and TRBJ2-2; 9 nucleotides agree with TRBD2. The CDR3 contains 16 residues. Per the germline V gene, CDR1 is LGHDT and CDR2 is YNNKEL (reference sequence). The ends lost 4 bases at V and 2 bases at J; junction bases unmatched: 5. The CDR3 DNA follows: TGTGCCAGCAGCCGTTGGACTAGCGAAAACACCGGGGAGCTGTTTTTT. This translates into CASSRWTSENTGELFF.

The V call is TRBV3-1, the J call TRBJ2-5; 9 nucleotides align to TRBD1. V was clipped by 0 bases and J by 5 bases; unmatched bases: 7. The germline V gene has CDR1 LGHDT and CDR2 YNNKEL (reference sequence). The CDR3 contains 16 residues. This chain's CDR3 is CASSQDPGQGTETQYF. Here the CDR3 DNA reads TGTGCCAGCAGCCAAGATCCGGGACAGGGTACGGAGACCCAGTACTTC.

J is TRBJ2-7 and V is TRBV7-9; 7 bases match TRBD1. The CDR3 has 15 amino acids. Losses at the gene ends were 6 bases for V and 2 bases for J; bases not matched to a gene: 10. From germline, CDR1 is SEHNR and CDR2 FQNEAQ (reference sequence). The CDR3 region is CASSHKPTGPYEQYF. The DNA for the CDR3 is TGTGCCAGCAGTCACAAGCCGACAGGGCCCTACGAGCAGTACTTC.

This chain links TRBV30 with TRBJ2-1; 7 nucleotides align to TRBD2. Looked up from germline, CDR1 is GTSNPN and CDR2 is SVGIG (reference sequence). Losses at the gene ends were 3 bases for V and 7 bases for J; bases not matched to a gene: 3. This CDR3 has 12 residues. The CDR3 is CAWRGAGNEQFF. CDR3 nucleotides: TGTGCCTGGAGGGGAGCGGGGAATGAGCAGTTCTTC.

This clonotype occurred once. The V gene is TRBV2, the J gene TRBJ1-5; a weak D match, TRBD1 (5 bases). Germline V CDR1 and CDR2: SNHLY, FYNNEI. Deletions cut 4 bases from V and 3 bases from J, with 13 bases between. The CDR3 is made up of 15 amino acids. The CDR3 DNA follows: TGTGCCAGCAGTGGTCCCAGCGGACACAATCAGCCCCAGCATTTT. Protein: CASSGPSGHNQPQHF.

V gene TRBV20-1 combines with J gene TRBJ2-1, with 10 nucleotides matching TRBD1. After removal of 5 bases from V and 8 bases from J, the junction contained 9 bases not matched to a gene. Per germline, CDR1 DFQATT and CDR2 SNEGSKA (reference sequence). The CDR3 is made up of 14 amino acids. The CDR3 here is CSAPRDRGFYEQFF. CDR3 DNA sequence: TGCAGTGCTCCCCGGGACAGGGGTTTCTATGAGCAGTTCTTC.

CDR3 loop: CASSPDSSPNEQFF. The CDR3 bases are TGTGCCAGCAGCCCGGACTCGTCCCCGAATGAGCAGTTCTTC. The V and J genes are TRBV9 and TRBJ2-1; perhaps TRBD2 as D (5 bases). V lost 4 bases to trimming and J lost 7 bases, with 15 bases between them. Per the germline V gene, CDR1 is SGDLS and CDR2 is YYNGEE. This CDR3 has 14 residues.

This clonotype was seen a single time. The chain couples TRBV19 to TRBJ1-2, with 7 bases lining up with TRBD1. Germline CDR1 is LNHDA and CDR2 is SQIVND (reference sequence). This CDR3 has 12 amino acids. Unmatched junction bases numbered 3, after V lost 5 bases and J lost 6 bases. Written as DNA, the CDR3 is TGTGCCAGTAGTCAGGGGGGTGATGGCTACACCTTC. It is translated as CASSQGGDGYTF.

The chain couples TRBV4-3 to TRBJ1-5, with a weak D call TRBD1 (6 bases). CDR1 and CDR2 from the germline V gene are LGHNA and YSLEER. The germline V and J ends were trimmed by 0 bases and 6 bases, with 9 bases remaining between them. CDR3 size: 14 residues. The CDR3 is CASSQDQGPQPQHF. The CDR3 DNA follows: TGCGCCAGCAGCCAAGATCAGGGGCCTCAGCCCCAGCATTTT.

This rearrangement joins TRBV3-1 to TRBJ1-1; the D is unclear. V shed 1 base and J shed 7 bases, with 10 bases lying between them. From germline, CDR1 is LGHDT and CDR2 YNNKEL (reference sequence). This CDR3 contains 13 residues. The CDR3 loop reads CASSQGTLGEAFF. The CDR3 bases are TGTGCCAGCAGCCAAGGGACCTTAGGTGAAGCTTTCTTT.

This sequence joins TRBV30 and TRBJ2-3, with 15 nucleotides matching TRBD2. V gave up 2 bases and J gave up 5 bases; unmatched junction bases: 14. Per germline, CDR1 GTSNPN and CDR2 SVGIG (reference sequence). This CDR3 has 19 residues. The CDR3 protein is CAWSPGLAGGLAALDTQYF. Written as DNA, the CDR3 is TGTGCCTGGAGTCCCGGACTAGCGGGGGGGCTTGCGGCCTTAGATACGCAGTATTTT.

The chain recombines TRBV27 with TRBJ2-3, with D perhaps matching TRBD2 (6 bases). CDR3 length: 13 amino acids. The germline V gene encodes CDR1 MNHEY and CDR2 SMNVEV (reference sequence). Trimming stripped 9 bases from V and 0 bases from J, with 10 bases between. As DNA, the CDR3 is TGTGCCAGTAGGAGGGATAGCACAGATACGCAGTATTTT. Its translation: CASRRDSTDTQYF.

The chain combines TRBV6-2 or TRBV6-3 with TRBJ1-2, with a possible D match to TRBD1 (5 bases). V was cut by 2 bases and J by 0 bases, with 13 bases left in between. The CDR3 is 16 amino acids. CDR1 and CDR2 (germline): MNHEY, SVGEGT. In nucleotides, the CDR3 is TGTGCCAGCAGTTACCTCCAGGGTTCCACTAACTATGGCTACACCTTC. Amino acid sequence: CASSYLQGSTNYGYTF.

The gene calls are TRBV7-8 and TRBJ2-1; 7 nucleotides line up with TRBD2. Germline values: CDR1 SGHVS, CDR2 FQNEAQ. V shed 6 bases, J shed 5 bases, and the junction held 1 base outside the gene matches. This CDR3 is built from 12 residues. In DNA form, the CDR3 reads TGTGCCAGCAGAGGGACTAACAATGAGCAGTTCTTC. Translated: CASRGTNNEQFF. The full variable domain, in which reference TRBV7-8 and TRBJ2-1 provide the parts outside the CDR3, is GAGVSQSPRYKVAKRGQDVALRCDPISGHVSLFWYQQALGQGPEFLTYFQNEAQLDKSGLPSDRFFAERPEGSVSTLKIQRTQQEDSAVYLCASRGTNNEQFFGPGTRLTVL.

The V gene is TRBV9, the J gene TRBJ2-2; 11 bases line up with TRBD2. Germline-derived CDR1 and CDR2 are SGDLS and YYNGEE. The CDR3 has 18 amino acids. V was pared by 2 bases and J by 1 base, with 7 bases of the junction left unmatched. The chain's CDR3 is CASSVYSGGAGNTGELFF. In DNA form, the CDR3 reads TGTGCCAGCAGCGTGTATAGCGGGGGGGCGGGGAACACCGGGGAGCTGTTTTTT.